This T cell receptor (beta chain) derives from a study of STAT3 mutations in large granular lymphocyte leukemia. Notes on the study in general: In several patients, dominant TCR clone burden exceeded STAT3 mutant burden. Every T-LGLL patient had at least one immunodominant TCRbeta clonotype.

In the case of this clone: Its antigen is unidentified.

Profiling relied on immunoSEQ multiplex PCR, and the TCRdb table lists in-frame clones only, not all of them. The data hold roughly 10,000 clones, with roughly 54% observed a single time. The V gene's germline CDR1 is SGHTA and CDR2 FQGNSA. V lost 5 bases and J lost 0; bases outside the gene matches: 6. CDR3 length: 18 amino acids. The source material was peripheral blood mononuclear cells. V is TRBV7-2 and J is TRBJ2-1; the match to TRBD2 covers 14 bases. The TCR comes from a boy under 18 with T-cell large granular lymphocyte leukemia. Some clones in this sample may be carry-over from other donors' samples. The CDR3 here is CASSPGLAGAYSYNEQFF. In DNA form, the CDR3 reads TGTGCCAGCAGCCCGGGACTAGCGGGAGCTTACTCCTACAATGAGCAGTTCTTC.